The 7 T cell receptor beta chains listed next were all sequenced from one sample in a study of CD8 T cells in ankylosing spondylitis. No antigen is known for these receptors. General study findings and limits: A motif in TCR beta, a set of roughly 8 highly homologous variants, appeared characteristic of ankylosing spondylitis blood.

TCRdb fed the 5' RACE reads into MiXCR, producing one record per CDR3 protein. The profile covers 350,000 to 550,000 distinct CDR3 sequences, with roughly 26% appearing a single time and 0.89% taken by the ten largest. Sequencing was done on a sample of blood, either unsorted or a sorted T cell fraction (not recorded which). The receptors originated from a male donor with ankylosing spondylitis.

This clonotype was seen at least ten times. The chain recombines TRBV20-1 with TRBJ2-2, with TRBD1 identical over 9 bases. CDR1 is DFQATT and CDR2 is SNEGSKA in the germline V gene (reference sequence). The CDR3 has 17 amino acids. Trimming at V came to 2 bases and at J to 0 bases, leaving 7 bases not matched to a gene. CDR3 sequence (DNA): TGCAGTGCTAGAAACTTTAGACAGGGGGCGAACACCGGGGAGCTGTTTTTT. Translation: CSARNFRQGANTGELFF.

The V and J genes are TRBV5-1 and TRBJ2-2, with D unresolved. Trimming took off 2 bases at V and 1 base at J, with 12 bases between the two ends. Looked up from germline, CDR1 is SGHRS and CDR2 is YFSETQ. CDR3 length: 16 residues. The CDR3 loop is CASSFLGHLNTGELFF. CDR3 DNA: TGCGCCAGCAGCTTCCTTGGGCACTTGAACACCGGGGAGCTGTTTTTT.

This clonotype was detected only a few times. The chain carries TRBV20-1 and TRBJ1-5; 10 nucleotides align to TRBD1. Germline CDR1 reads DFQATT; CDR2 reads SNEGSKA (reference sequence). Trimming removed 8 bases from V and 0 bases from J; junction bases left unmatched: 10. The CDR3 covers 16 residues. The chain's CDR3 is CSPGTGVAGSNQPQHF. The CDR3 bases are TGCAGTCCAGGGACAGGGGTTGCTGGTAGCAATCAGCCCCAGCATTTT.

On this clonotype itself: A much larger clone is a single base away; this may be a read error. The missing conserved phenylalanine or tryptophan at the end of this CDR3 makes a read error likely. The chain is built from TRBV5-1 and TRBJ2-3; 7 nucleotides line up with TRBD1. Looked up from germline, CDR1 is SGHRS and CDR2 is YFSETQ. The CDR3 totals 16 residues. V lost 0 bases to trimming and J lost 3 bases; unmatched junction nucleotides: 7. Written as DNA, the CDR3 is TGCGCCAGCAGCTTGGGTACGGACAGGTTAACAGATACGCAGTATTAT. It codes for CASSLGTDRLTDTQYY.

This clonotype appeared a few times. V is TRBV15 and J is TRBJ2-5; 9 bases fit TRBD1. CDR1 and CDR2 from the germline V gene are LNHNV and YYDKDF (reference sequence). Losses at the gene ends were 0 bases for V and 5 bases for J; bases not matched to a gene: 7. This CDR3 has 16 amino acids. The CDR3, as DNA: TGTGCCACCAGCAGAGATCTACAGGGGGCATTGGAGACCCAGTACTTC. As protein: CATSRDLQGALETQYF.

This clonotype was seen a few times. The CDR3 region is CSVGDSGGGYTF. CDR3 DNA: TGCAGCGTGGGTGATTCAGGGGGTGGCTACACCTTC. The rearrangement uses TRBV29-1 and TRBJ1-2; TRBD1 matches at 7 bases. This CDR3 is built from 12 residues. Germline V lookup: CDR1 SQVTM, CDR2 ANQGSEA. Germline trimming cut 6 bases from V and 7 bases from J; bases unmatched to any gene: 8. Filled out from reference TRBV29-1 and TRBJ1-2, the complete variable domain reads SAVISQKPSRDICQRGTSLTIQCQVDSQVTMMFWYRQQPGQSLTLIATANQGSEATYESGFVIDKFPISRPNLTFSTLTVSNMSPEDSSIYLCSVGDSGGGYTFGSGTRLTVV.

This clonotype came up a few times. This rearrangement joins TRBV11-3 to TRBJ2-1; D uncertain. This CDR3 region has 13 residues. Germline CDR1 and CDR2: SGHNT and YENEEA. The V and J ends lost 5 bases and 7 bases respectively, with 12 bases between them. The chain's CDR3 is CASSDIWGNEQFF. The DNA of the CDR3 is TGTGCCAGCAGCGACATATGGGGAAATGAGCAGTTCTTC.